The clone carrying this T cell receptor beta chain turned up a few times. The data were obtained in a study of blood T cell repertoires in COVID-19. V was clipped by 4 bases and J by 5 bases, with 14 bases between them. The CDR3 is made up of 14 amino acids. Germline V gene sequence: CDR1 LGHDT, CDR2 YNNKEL (reference sequence). Per the authors' pipeline: The assay estimated nucleated cells by amplifying reference gene primers. Clones were read by immunoSEQ multiplex PCR, and TCRdb kept only the in-frame ones, dropping some. V and J calls and clone size are as listed in that table; D and trimming were resolved from the DNA. The repertoire includes roughly 170,000 clones, under 85% of them detected once, and approximately 7.3% sits in the top ten.

Sequenced sample: peripheral blood. This clonotype was sampled from a human donor in a cohort sampled during active COVID-19. The V gene is TRBV3-1 (or the pseudogene TRBV3-2), the J gene TRBJ2-5; maybe TRBD1 (5 bases). The CDR3 DNA reads TGTGCCAGCAGCCCCAGGGCTATGCTGGAGACCCAGTACTTC. This encodes CASSPRAMLETQYF.